This T cell receptor (beta chain) was obtained from a study of blood T cells in healthy people across ages. Study outcomes and limitations: Unsorted PBMC input precluded a conclusive naive versus antigen-experienced comparison.

Next came a second PCR, run for about 6 to 11 cycles, which used a sample-barcoded 5' primer along with a J-beta primer mix. TCRdb itself ran the 5' RACE reads through MiXCR, one entry per CDR3 protein. The sample lists around 500,000 distinct CDR3 sequences, around 48% occurring once. This clonotype has a handful of counts. Its antigen is currently unknown. V dropped 4 bases and J dropped 6; count of bases not matched to a gene: 12. Germline V gene lookup returns CDR1 SGHRS and CDR2 YFSETQ. This CDR3 is 16 amino acids long. This chain links TRBV5-1 with TRBJ2-1; 8 nucleotides agree with TRBD1. The TCR was taken from a man of 80 years or more in good health. Material for sequencing was blood. CDR3 protein: CASSPTVGTGPNEQFF. The CDR3 nucleotides are TGCGCCAGCAGCCCCACAGTAGGGACAGGCCCCAATGAGCAGTTCTTC.